This TCR beta chain was captured in a study of T cell responses to AZD1222 COVID-19 vaccine. Researchers grouped second doses given at about 4 or about 12 weeks into one pool. This CDR3 comprises 16 residues. V dropped 1 base and J dropped 0; count of bases not matched to a gene: 5. Germline values: CDR1 SGHTA, CDR2 FQGNSA. Assay: immunoSEQ multiplex PCR; the TCRdb copy retains only in-frame clones and omits some. The table includes 120,000 to 150,000 clones, approximately 89% detected once. On this clone: Its specificity is unknown.

Study results and limitations: Donors were chiefly white British, with a greater number of females, and clonal diversity was perhaps underestimated. Only a handful of AZD1222 recipients were seropositive at baseline. Spike was spanned by vaccine-associated CD4 TCRs, with dominance at 160-218 and 743-854.

This chain uses TRBV7-2 with TRBJ2-5, with 7 bases aligning to TRBD1. This TCR came from an adult who received the AZD1222 COVID-19 vaccine. Source: peripheral blood, taken 28 days after the second AZD1222 dose. CDR3 nucleotide sequence: TGTGCCAGCAGCTTAGTGCAGGGGGTGTACCAAGAGACCCAGTACTTC. Amino acid sequence: CASSLVQGVYQETQYF.